One and the same sample provided the 20 T cell receptor beta chains below, sequenced in a study of T cell changes during pregnancy in multiple sclerosis. Assay used: immunoSEQ multiplex PCR; TCRdb lists only in-frame clones, some missing. The sample records about 70,000 clones, 92% being singletons. This sample comprised CD4+ T cells from peripheral blood mononuclear cells, obtained after pregnancy. These receptors were collected from a female donor with multiple sclerosis, enrolled in a pregnancy study.

This rearrangement joins TRBV2 to TRBJ1-2; 8 bases fit TRBD1. Germline values: CDR1 SNHLY, CDR2 FYNNEI. V dropped 6 bases and J dropped 7; count of bases not matched to a gene: 13. The CDR3 runs 15 residues. For the CDR3, the DNA is TGTGCCAGCAGAATCCCGGGACAGGCGACGGGTGGCTACACCTTC. Its protein product is CASRIPGQATGGYTF.

The table lists this clone with a count of one. V is TRBV19 and J is TRBJ1-1; D is uncertain. V shed 6 bases and J shed 1 base, with 12 bases lying between them. Germline V lookup: CDR1 LNHDA, CDR2 SQIVND (reference sequence). CDR3 length: 14 residues. CDR3 sequence reads: CASRKTGENTEAFF. The CDR3 DNA sequence: TGTGCCAGTAGGAAAACCGGGGAGAACACTGAAGCTTTCTTT.

Worth noting for this clone: Other nucleotide sequences from this sample produce the same CDR3. This chain links TRBV9 with TRBJ2-1; D is undetermined. Trimming cost V 0 bases and J 0 bases, with 7 bases left between them. From germline, CDR1 is SGDLS and CDR2 YYNGEE. This CDR3 has 15 amino acids. The CDR3 bases are TGTGCCAGCAGCGTAGGCGCAAGCTCCTACAATGAGCAGTTCTTC. It specifies CASSVGASSYNEQFF.

The chain recombines TRBV6-4 with TRBJ1-4; 8 bases are a match to TRBD1. Germline assignment: CDR1 MRHNA and CDR2 SNTAGT. V was clipped by 4 bases and J by 8 bases; unmatched bases: 9. The CDR3 runs 15 residues. The CDR3 reads CASSGGTGKGEKLFF. As DNA, the CDR3 is TGTGCCAGCAGTGGGGGGACAGGTAAAGGGGAAAAACTGTTTTTT.

This rearrangement joins TRBV30 to TRBJ1-2; no firm D call. CDR1 is GTSNPN, CDR2 SVGIG, per germline (reference sequence). This CDR3 is built from 12 residues. V lost 2 bases, J lost 4 bases, and 8 bases lay in between. In DNA, the CDR3 is TGTGCCTGGAGTTCGGGGAGCTATGGCTACACCTTC. The encoded protein is CAWSSGSYGYTF.

The chain is built from TRBV6-5 and TRBJ1-1; 10 nucleotides line up with TRBD1. There are 15 residues in the CDR3. Per germline, CDR1 MNHEY and CDR2 SVGAGI. Trimming took 2 bases from V and 4 from J; bases not matched to a gene: 4. CDR3 protein: CASSYGGQGGTEAFF. The DNA for the CDR3 is TGTGCCAGCAGTTACGGAGGACAGGGGGGCACTGAAGCTTTCTTT.

To note about this clone: Different DNA sequences within this sample yield the same CDR3. The chain is built from TRBV11-2 and TRBJ2-5; D gene uncertain. Trimming cost V 1 base and J 5 bases, with 11 bases left between them. This CDR3 spans 14 amino acids. Germline V gene lookup returns CDR1 SGHAT and CDR2 FQNNGV. The CDR3 nucleotides read TGTGCCAGCAGCTTAGGGTTGCGAGGTGAGACCCAGTACTTC. Translation: CASSLGLRGETQYF.

The chain is built from TRBV30 and TRBJ1-2; 8 bases align to TRBD1. From germline, CDR1 is GTSNPN and CDR2 SVGIG (reference sequence). The V segment lost 5 bases and the J segment 6 bases; nucleotides outside the gene matches: 8. This CDR3 contains 13 residues. CDR3 region: CAWVRQGTDGYTF. The CDR3 region has the DNA TGTGCCTGGGTTAGACAGGGGACGGATGGCTACACCTTC.

The rearrangement links TRBV5-6 to TRBJ1-1; TRBD1 matches at 7 bases. CDR3 size: 15 residues. The germline V gene has CDR1 SGHDT and CDR2 YYEEEE. With V trimmed by 3 bases and J by 0 bases, 5 bases remained unmatched. In DNA, the CDR3 is TGTGCCAGCAGCTCATACAGGGGACTGAACACTGAAGCTTTCTTT. The encoded protein is CASSSYRGLNTEAFF.

The J gene is TRBJ2-1, the V gene TRBV5-4, with D maybe TRBD2 (6 bases). The CDR3 is 16 residues long. Germline-derived CDR1 and CDR2 are SGHNT and YYREEE (reference sequence). The V gene lost 4 bases and the J gene lost 4 bases, with 18 bases spanning the gap. The CDR3 loop reads CASSPTGTRLYNEQFF. The CDR3, as DNA: TGTGCCAGCAGCCCAACCGGGACTCGATTGTACAATGAGCAGTTCTTC.

The rearrangement links TRBV21-1 to TRBJ2-1; the table calls TRBD2, which could not be checked here. TRBV21-1 is given as a pseudogene. This CDR3 comprises 11 residues. The CDR3 DNA is TGTGCCAGACTACGAAGGGGACTACGGTTCTTC. Translating gives CARLRRGLRFF.

The V gene is TRBV5-1, the J gene TRBJ2-2; 9 bases are shared with TRBD1. Germline-derived CDR1 and CDR2 are SGHRS and YFSETQ. Losses at the gene ends were 3 bases for V and 3 bases for J; bases not matched to a gene: 3. The CDR3 is 15 amino acids. The CDR3 is CASSSRTGDTGELFF. As DNA, the CDR3 is TGCGCCAGCAGCTCGAGGACAGGGGACACCGGGGAGCTGTTTTTT. Full variable domain (remainder filled in from reference TRBV5-1 and TRBJ2-2): KAGVTQTPRYLIKTRGQQVTLSCSPISGHRSVSWYQQTPGQGLQFLFEYFSETQRNKGNFPGRFSGRQFSNSRSEMNVSTLELGDSALYLCASSSRTGDTGELFFGEGSRLTVL.

The J gene is TRBJ2-7, the V gene TRBV5-4, with a weak D call TRBD2 (6 bases). V was clipped by 0 bases and J by 3 bases, with 16 bases between them. Germline V gene data show CDR1 as SGHNT and CDR2 as YYREEE (reference sequence). The CDR3 is 16 residues long. The CDR3 nucleotides read TGTGCCAGCAGCTTGGGAATCGGGAGTTTGAGCTACGAGCAGTACTTC. Its translation is CASSLGIGSLSYEQYF. The variable domain in full, completed from reference TRBV5-4 and TRBJ2-7, reads ETGVTQSPTHLIKTRGQQVTLRCSSQSGHNTVSWYQQALGQGPQFIFQYYREEENGRGNFPPRFSGLQFPNYSSELNVNALELDDSALYLCASSLGIGSLSYEQYFGPGTRLTVT.

The rearrangement joins TRBV18 to TRBJ1-1, with 9 nucleotides matching TRBD1. Trimming took 3 bases from V and 4 from J; bases not matched to a gene: 9. The CDR3 is 16 amino acids. CDR1 and CDR2 from the germline V gene are KGHSH and LQKENI. The CDR3 sequence: CASSPPTGGAGTEAFF. The CDR3 DNA sequence: TGTGCCAGCTCACCGCCCACAGGGGGCGCGGGCACTGAAGCTTTCTTT. The full variable domain, rest sourced from reference TRBV18 and TRBJ1-1, is NAGVMQNPRHLVRRRGQEARLRCSPMKGHSHVYWYRQLPEEGLKFMVYLQKENIIDESGMPKERFSAEFPKEGPSILRIQQVVRGDSAAYFCASSPPTGGAGTEAFFGQGTRLTVV.

V is TRBV11-2 and J is TRBJ2-1; 8 bases match TRBD2. The junction had 3 bases not matched to a gene; V was cut back by 5 bases and J by 0 bases. Germline CDR1 reads SGHAT; CDR2 reads FQNNGV. The CDR3 has 15 residues. The CDR3 loop reads CASSVGGGSYNEQFF. CDR3 nucleotides: TGTGCCAGCAGCGTCGGGGGGGGCTCCTACAATGAGCAGTTCTTC.

V gene TRBV18 combines with J gene TRBJ2-5, with TRBD2 matching 8 bases. Germline V gives CDR1 KGHSH, CDR2 LQKENI. The CDR3 extends over 19 amino acids. V trimming: 4 bases; J trimming: 1 base; junction bases outside the gene matches: 17. The CDR3 spells CASSLRGAQMLSVQETQYF. The CDR3 DNA follows: TGTGCCAGCTCACTGCGGGGGGCGCAAATGCTAAGCGTCCAAGAGACCCAGTACTTC.

The chain has TRBV11-3 and TRBJ2-5; D is possibly TRBD2 (5 bases). CDR3 length equals 14 residues. Trimming cost V 1 base and J 2 bases, with 8 bases left between them. Germline CDR1 reads SGHNT; CDR2 reads YENEEA. The CDR3 spells CASSLGGPQETQYF. The CDR3 bases are TGTGCCAGCAGCTTAGGAGGGCCACAAGAGACCCAGTACTTC.

The rearrangement links TRBV19 to TRBJ2-2; the D is unclear. CDR3 length: 14 amino acids. V was trimmed by 5 bases and J by 7 bases, leaving 14 bases between them. The V gene's germline CDR1 is LNHDA and CDR2 SQIVND (reference sequence). The CDR3 spells CASSPQAYLGELFF. The DNA of the CDR3 is TGTGCCAGTAGTCCCCAAGCGTACCTCGGGGAGCTGTTTTTT. Full variable domain (rest looked up from reference TRBV19 and TRBJ2-2): DGGITQSPKYLFRKEGQNVTLSCEQNLNHDAMYWYRQDPGQGLRLIYYSQIVNDFQKGDIAEGYSVSREKKESFPLTVTSAQKNPTAFYLCASSPQAYLGELFFGEGSRLTVL.

In its sample, this clone was seen once. The chain carries TRBV7-8 and TRBJ1-4; D is ambiguous. The length of the CDR3 is 15 residues. The germline CDR1 and CDR2 sequences are SGHVS and FQNEAQ. Between the trimmed V and J ends, which lost 5 bases and 8 bases, there was a span of 18 bases. The CDR3: CASSPQALRGEKLFF. CDR3 in DNA: TGTGCCAGCAGCCCTCAGGCCTTACGAGGGGAAAAACTGTTTTTT.

This clone was seen once. The rearrangement joins TRBV5-1 to TRBJ2-2, with 13 bases aligning to TRBD2. V gave up 4 bases and J gave up 5 bases; unmatched junction bases: 5. Germline CDR1 and CDR2: SGHRS and YFSETQ. This CDR3 has 16 amino acids. CDR3 residues: CASSIGLAGVTGELFF. The CDR3 coding sequence is TGCGCCAGCAGCATAGGACTAGCGGGAGTTACCGGGGAGCTGTTTTTT.